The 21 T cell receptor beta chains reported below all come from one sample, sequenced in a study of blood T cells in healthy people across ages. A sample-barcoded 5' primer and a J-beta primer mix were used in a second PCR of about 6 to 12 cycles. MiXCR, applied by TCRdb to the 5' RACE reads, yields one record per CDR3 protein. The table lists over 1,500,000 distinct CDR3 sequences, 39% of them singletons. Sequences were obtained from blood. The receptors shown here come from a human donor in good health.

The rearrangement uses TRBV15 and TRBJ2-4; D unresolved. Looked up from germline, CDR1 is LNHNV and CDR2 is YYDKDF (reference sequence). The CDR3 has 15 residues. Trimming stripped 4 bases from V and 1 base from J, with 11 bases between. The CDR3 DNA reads TGTGCCACCAGCACCCCGACGGACGCCAAAAACATTCAGTACTTC. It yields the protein CATSTPTDAKNIQYF. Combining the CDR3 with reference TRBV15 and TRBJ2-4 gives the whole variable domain DAMVIQNPRYQVTQFGKPVTLSCSQTLNHNVMYWYQQKSSQAPKLLFHYYDKDFNNEADTPDNFQSRRPNTSFCFLDIRSPGLGDTAMYLCATSTPTDAKNIQYFGAGTRLSVL.

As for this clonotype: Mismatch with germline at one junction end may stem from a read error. Written as DNA, the CDR3 is TGTGCCAGCAACTTATCCTACGAGCAGTACTTC. Protein product: CASNLSYEQYF. The chain links TRBV7-9 to TRBJ2-4; D is unresolved. The J call is in doubt because the DNA end fits TRBJ2-7 better. Germline CDR1 SEHNR, CDR2 FQNEAQ (reference sequence). The CDR3 length is 11 residues.

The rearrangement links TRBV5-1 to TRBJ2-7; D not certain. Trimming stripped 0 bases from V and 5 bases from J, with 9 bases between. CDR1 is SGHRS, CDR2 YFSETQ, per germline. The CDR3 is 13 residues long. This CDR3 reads CASSLEGSNEQYF. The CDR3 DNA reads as TGCGCCAGCAGCTTGGAGGGATCCAACGAGCAGTACTTC.

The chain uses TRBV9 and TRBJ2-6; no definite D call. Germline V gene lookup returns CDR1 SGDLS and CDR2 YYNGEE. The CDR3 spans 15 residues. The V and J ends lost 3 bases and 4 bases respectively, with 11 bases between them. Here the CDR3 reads CASSAWGSGANVLTF. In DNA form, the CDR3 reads TGTGCCAGCAGCGCATGGGGTTCCGGGGCCAACGTCCTGACTTTC. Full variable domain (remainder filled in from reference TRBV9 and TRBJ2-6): DSGVTQTPKHLITATGQRVTLRCSPRSGDLSVYWYQQSLDQGLQFLIQYYNGEERAKGNILERFSAQQFPDLHSELNLSSLELGDSALYFCASSAWGSGANVLTFGAGSRLTVL.

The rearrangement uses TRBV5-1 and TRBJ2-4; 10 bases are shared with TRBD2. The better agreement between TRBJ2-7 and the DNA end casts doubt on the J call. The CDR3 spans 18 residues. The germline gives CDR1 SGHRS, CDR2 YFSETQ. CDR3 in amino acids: CASSLAPSGSARSYEQYF. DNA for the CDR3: TGCGCCAGCAGCTTGGCCCCTAGCGGGAGTGCTCGCTCCTACGAGCAGTACTTC.

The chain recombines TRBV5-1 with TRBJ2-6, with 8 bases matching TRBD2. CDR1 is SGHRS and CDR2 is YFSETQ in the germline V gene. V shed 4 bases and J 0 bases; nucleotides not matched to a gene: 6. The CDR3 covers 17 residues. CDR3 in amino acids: CASSPRGDTSGANVLTF. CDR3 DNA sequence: TGCGCCAGCAGCCCGCGGGGGGATACCTCTGGGGCCAACGTCCTGACTTTC.

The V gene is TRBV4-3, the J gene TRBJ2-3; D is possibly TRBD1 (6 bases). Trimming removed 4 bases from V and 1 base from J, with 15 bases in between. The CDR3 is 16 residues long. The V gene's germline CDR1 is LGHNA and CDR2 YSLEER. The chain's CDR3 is CASSLGQGWGTDTQYF. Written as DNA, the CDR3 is TGCGCCAGCAGCCTGGGCCAGGGGTGGGGCACAGATACGCAGTATTTT.

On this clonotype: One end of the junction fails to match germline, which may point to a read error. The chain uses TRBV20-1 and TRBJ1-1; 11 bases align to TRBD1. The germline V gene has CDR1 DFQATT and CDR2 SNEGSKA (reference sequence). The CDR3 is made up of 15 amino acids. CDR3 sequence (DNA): TGCAGCGCTAGAGATATCGGGACAGGGGGCACTGAAGCTTTCTTT. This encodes CSARDIGTGGTEAFF.

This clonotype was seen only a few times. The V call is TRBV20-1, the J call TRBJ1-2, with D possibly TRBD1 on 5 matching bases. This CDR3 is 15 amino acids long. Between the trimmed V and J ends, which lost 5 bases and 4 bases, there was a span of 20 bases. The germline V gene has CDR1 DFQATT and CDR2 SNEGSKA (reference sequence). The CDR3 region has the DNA TGCAGTGCTGTTCATCCGGGACGTTCAAGCTATGGCTACACCTTC. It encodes CSAVHPGRSSYGYTF.

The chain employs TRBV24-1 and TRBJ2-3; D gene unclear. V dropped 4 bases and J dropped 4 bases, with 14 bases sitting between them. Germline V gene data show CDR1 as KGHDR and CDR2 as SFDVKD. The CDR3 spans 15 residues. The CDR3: CATSDRTDGADTQYF. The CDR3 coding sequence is TGTGCCACCAGTGACCGGACGGATGGCGCAGATACGCAGTATTTT.

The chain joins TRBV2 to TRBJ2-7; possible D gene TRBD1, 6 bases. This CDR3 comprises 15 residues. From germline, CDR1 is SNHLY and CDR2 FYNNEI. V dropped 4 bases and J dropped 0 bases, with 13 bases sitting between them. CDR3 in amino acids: CASSAYRASSYEQYF. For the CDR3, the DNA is TGTGCCAGCAGTGCTTACAGGGCGAGCTCCTACGAGCAGTACTTC.

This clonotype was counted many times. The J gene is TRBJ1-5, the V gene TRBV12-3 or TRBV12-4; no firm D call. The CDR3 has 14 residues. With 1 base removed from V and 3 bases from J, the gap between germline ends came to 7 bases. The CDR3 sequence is CASSLGRANQPQHF. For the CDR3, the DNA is TGTGCCAGCAGTTTAGGTAGAGCCAATCAGCCCCAGCATTTT.

The CDR3 DNA is TGTGCCACCAGTGATCCTTATGACAGGCAAGCTTTCTTT. Translation: CATSDPYDRQAFF. V and J are TRBV24-1 and TRBJ1-1; a weak D match, TRBD1 (6 bases). Trimming pared 3 bases from V and 9 bases from J, leaving 13 bases between. This CDR3 has 13 amino acids. Germline CDR1 is KGHDR and CDR2 is SFDVKD.

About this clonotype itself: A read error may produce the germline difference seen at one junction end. CDR3 protein: CASKNLGGNERFF. The CDR3 coding sequence is TGTGCCAGCAAAAACTTGGGGGGGAATGAGCGGTTCTTC. J is TRBJ2-1 and V is TRBV25-1; 7 bases are shared with TRBD2. The germline CDR1 and CDR2 sequences are MGHDK and SYGVNS. The CDR3 runs to 13 residues.

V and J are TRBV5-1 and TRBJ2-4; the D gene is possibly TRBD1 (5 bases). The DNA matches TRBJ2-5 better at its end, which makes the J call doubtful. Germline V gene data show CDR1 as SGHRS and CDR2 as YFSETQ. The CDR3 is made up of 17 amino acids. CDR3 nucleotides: TGCGCCAGCAGCTGGAACCCCTGTAGCACAGGCCAAGAGACCCAGTACTTC. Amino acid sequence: CASSWNPCSTGQETQYF.

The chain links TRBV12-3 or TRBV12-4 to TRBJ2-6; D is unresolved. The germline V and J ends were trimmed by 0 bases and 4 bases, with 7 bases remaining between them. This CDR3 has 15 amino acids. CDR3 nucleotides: TGTGCCAGCAGTTTAGCGCGCCGAGGGGCCAACGTCCTGACTTTC. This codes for CASSLARRGANVLTF.

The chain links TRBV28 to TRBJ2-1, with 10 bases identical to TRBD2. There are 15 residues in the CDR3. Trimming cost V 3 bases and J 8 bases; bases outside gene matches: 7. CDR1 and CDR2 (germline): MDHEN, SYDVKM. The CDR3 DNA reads TGTGCCAGCAGTTTCCGAGCGGGGGGGCCGGATGAGCAGTTCTTC. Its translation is CASSFRAGGPDEQFF.

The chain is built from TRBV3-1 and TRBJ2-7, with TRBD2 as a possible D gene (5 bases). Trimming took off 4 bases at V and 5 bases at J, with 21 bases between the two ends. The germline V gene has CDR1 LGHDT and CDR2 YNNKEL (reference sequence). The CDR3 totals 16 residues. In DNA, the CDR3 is TGTGCCAGCAGCCCAGTGGACTCTCTAAAATTAAACGAGCAGTACTTC. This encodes CASSPVDSLKLNEQYF.

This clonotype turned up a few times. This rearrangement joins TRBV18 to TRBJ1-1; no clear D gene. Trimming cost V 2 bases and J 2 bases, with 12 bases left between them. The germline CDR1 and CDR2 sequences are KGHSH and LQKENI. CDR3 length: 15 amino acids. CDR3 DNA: TGTGCCAGCTCACCAGTATCGGTTGGTAACACTGAAGCTTTCTTT. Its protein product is CASSPVSVGNTEAFF.

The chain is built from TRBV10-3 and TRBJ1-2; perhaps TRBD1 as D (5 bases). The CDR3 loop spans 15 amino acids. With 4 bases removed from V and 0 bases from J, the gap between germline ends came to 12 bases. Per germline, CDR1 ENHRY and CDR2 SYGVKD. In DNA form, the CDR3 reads TGTGCCATCAGTGTGAGCCGGGGGGCTAACTATGGCTACACCTTC. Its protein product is CAISVSRGANYGYTF.

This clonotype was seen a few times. The CDR3 loop is CASSLPPGQGGNEQFF. Here the CDR3 DNA reads TGTGCCAGCAGTTTACCCCCGGGACAGGGTGGGAATGAGCAGTTCTTC. The rearrangement links TRBV12-3 or TRBV12-4 to TRBJ2-1; 9 nucleotides line up with TRBD1. The CDR3 has 16 amino acids. V shed 2 bases, J shed 7 bases, and the junction held 9 bases outside the gene matches.